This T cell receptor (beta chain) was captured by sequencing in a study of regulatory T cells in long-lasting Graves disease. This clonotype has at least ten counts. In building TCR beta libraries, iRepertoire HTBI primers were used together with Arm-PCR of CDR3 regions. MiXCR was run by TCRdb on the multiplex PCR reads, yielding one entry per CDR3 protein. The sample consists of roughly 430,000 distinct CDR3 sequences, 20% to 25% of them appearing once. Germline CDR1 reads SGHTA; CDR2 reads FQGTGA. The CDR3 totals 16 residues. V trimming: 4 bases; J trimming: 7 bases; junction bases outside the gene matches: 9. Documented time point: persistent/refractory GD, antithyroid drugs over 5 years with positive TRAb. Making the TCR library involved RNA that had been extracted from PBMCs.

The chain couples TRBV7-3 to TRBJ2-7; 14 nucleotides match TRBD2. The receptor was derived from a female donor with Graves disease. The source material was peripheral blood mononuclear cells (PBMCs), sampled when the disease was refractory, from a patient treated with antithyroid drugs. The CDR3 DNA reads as TGTGCCAGCAGCTCGGGGACTAGCGGGAGAGGTCGGGAGCAGTACTTC. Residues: CASSSGTSGRGREQYF.